The rows below give T cell receptor beta chains drawn from one sample of a study of PD-1 blockade in classical Hodgkin lymphoma. TCRdb keeps only in-frame clones here, not all; method: immunoSEQ multiplex PCR. The table has about 93,000 clones, 78% seen once. The sample was peripheral blood mononuclear cells (PBMCs), taken before the fourth cycle of nivolumab. The receptors were sampled from a human donor with classical Hodgkin lymphoma. Each CDR3 is given with its conserved first and last residue.

V | CDR3
TRBV18 | CASSQLGQGVSPLHF
TRBV10-3 | CAISGERLGGSSYEQYF
TRBV18 | CASSEQVSGANVLTF
TRBV5-1 | CASSLGTGVYEQYF
TRBV14 | CASSSQGAFVYTF
TRBV19 | CASSKGTGIYEQYF
TRBV20-1 | CSAVRQETQYF
TRBV30 | CAWSGKGQGSVGQYF
TRBV5-5 | CASSSGPGGTGELFF
TRBV19 | CASSIDSGGAAGELFF
TRBV7-3 | CASSSLRGSGELFF
TRBV7-3 | CASSPYPSSGGAPGELFF
TRBV21-1 | CASSKVMGVNTGELFF
TRBV5-4 | CASSFDRGGYNEQFF
TRBV10-2 | CASSWRGDEQYF
TRBV7-2 | CASSPRQGRETQYF
TRBV2 | CASSEGPTNTEAFF
TRBV4-3 | CASSQELDSTTYEQYF
TRBV15 | CATSRATNEKLFF
TRBV6-1 | CASSEAGRIPNADTQYF
TRBV2 | CASSSTSSTDTQYF
TRBV6-5 | CASSYPTSNSPLHF
TRBV11-3 | CASSPPYGPDNEQFF
TRBV10-3 | CATTGISSGANVLTF
TRBV28 | CASSLQGDRGLLDYGYTF
TRBV7-9 | CASSLDGEKLFF
TRBV5-1 | CASSLSGDGQPQHF